Listed here are 20 T cell receptor beta chains from one sample, sequenced in a study of OX40 agonist ivuxolimab in advanced cancers. Assay used: immunoSEQ multiplex PCR; TCRdb lists only in-frame clones, some missing. The sample holds about 35,000 clones, around 85% seen once. Sequenced material: CD4+ or CD8+ T cells sorted from blood, taken in a trial of the OX40 agonist ivuxolimab. The receptors stem from an adult with an advanced solid tumor such as melanoma, head and neck, liver or kidney cancer.

This clone has just a few counts. The chain combines TRBV2 with TRBJ1-4; D is possibly TRBD1 (5 bases). From germline, CDR1 is SNHLY and CDR2 FYNNEI. This CDR3 contains 14 residues. V was shortened by 3 bases and J by 4 bases, with 9 bases between the two germline ends. CDR3 DNA sequence: TGTGCCAGCAGTGAGGGGCAGATTAATGAAAAACTGTTTTTT. Amino acids: CASSEGQINEKLFF.

The chain combines TRBV28 with TRBJ1-5, with D uncertain. Germline V gene lookup returns CDR1 MDHEN and CDR2 SYDVKM. This CDR3 has 13 residues. V was shortened by 3 bases and J by 7 bases, with 10 bases between the two germline ends. CDR3 sequence (DNA): TGTGCCAGCAGTTTTTTAGCATCCCAGCCCCAGCATTTT. This gives the protein CASSFLASQPQHF.

This clone has only one observation. The gene calls are TRBV5-1 and TRBJ2-3; 11 nucleotides match TRBD1. Trimming cost V 4 bases and J 5 bases; bases outside gene matches: 6. CDR3 length equals 15 residues. Germline V CDR1 and CDR2: SGHRS, YFSETQ. This chain's CDR3 is CASSKDRGHRDTQYF. The DNA of the CDR3 is TGCGCCAGCAGCAAGGACAGGGGGCACAGAGATACGCAGTATTTT.

The V call is TRBV5-1, the J call TRBJ1-2; D unresolved. The germline V gene has CDR1 SGHRS and CDR2 YFSETQ. Trimming pared 4 bases from V and 4 bases from J, leaving 17 bases between. CDR3 length: 15 amino acids. As DNA, the CDR3 is TGCGCCAGCAGCCCAACCAGAACAGAGGGCTATGGCTACACCTTC. This translates into CASSPTRTEGYGYTF.

This clone was detected only a few times. This sequence joins TRBV11-2 and TRBJ2-7, with D unclear. This CDR3 comprises 11 residues. Per the germline V gene, CDR1 is SGHAT and CDR2 is FQNNGV. The germline V and J ends were trimmed by 5 bases and 7 bases, with 9 bases remaining between them. This chain's CDR3 is CASSLNREQYF. The CDR3 DNA reads TGTGCCAGCAGCCTTAACCGGGAGCAGTACTTC.

As to this clone: A junction end diverges from the germline sequence, so it may reflect a read error. The V and J genes are TRBV7-7 and TRBJ2-3; the D is unclear. Germline lookup yields CDR1 SSHAT and CDR2 FNYEAQ (reference sequence). This CDR3 is 13 amino acids long. The CDR3 nucleotides are TGTGCTAGCAGCTTAGCACAGACAGATACGCAGTATTTT. This encodes CASSLAQTDTQYF.

The genes are TRBV5-1 and TRBJ1-1; perhaps TRBD1 as D (5 bases). This CDR3 is built from 14 residues. The germline V gene encodes CDR1 SGHRS and CDR2 YFSETQ. The germline V and J ends were trimmed by 1 base and 2 bases, with 9 bases remaining between them. The CDR3, as DNA: TGCGCCAGCAGCTTGAACGGGGGAAACACTGAAGCTTTCTTT. Residues: CASSLNGGNTEAFF. The full variable domain, in which reference TRBV5-1 and TRBJ1-1 provide the parts outside the CDR3, is KAGVTQTPRYLIKTRGQQVTLSCSPISGHRSVSWYQQTPGQGLQFLFEYFSETQRNKGNFPGRFSGRQFSNSRSEMNVSTLELGDSALYLCASSLNGGNTEAFFGQGTRLTVV.

V is TRBV11-2 and J is TRBJ2-1; 12 positions agree with TRBD2. From germline, CDR1 is SGHAT and CDR2 FQNNGV. Unmatched junction bases numbered 4, after V lost 4 bases and J lost 6 bases. The CDR3 loop spans 15 amino acids. CDR3: CASSSGTSGFNEQFF. The CDR3 region has the DNA TGTGCCAGCAGCTCCGGGACTAGCGGGTTCAATGAGCAGTTCTTC.

As concerns this clone: It is unclear where the CDR3 begins or ends on the DNA, so no DNA is shown, and the CDR3 is as TCRdb lists it. V is TRBV21-1 and J is TRBJ2-7; the D call in the table, TRBD2, was not verified against the DNA. TRBV21-1 is a pseudogene segment. Termini included, the CDR3 measures 20 amino acids. This CDR3 is CASSNQVGGGAFFVYDEQYF.

This chain's CDR3 is CASSLSGTGGIGEQFF. DNA for the CDR3: TGTGCCAGCAGCTTGTCGGGGACAGGGGGCATAGGTGAGCAGTTCTTC. This rearrangement joins TRBV5-4 to TRBJ2-1; the match to TRBD1 covers 12 bases. The CDR3 sequence is 16 residues long. V lost 1 base and J lost 9; bases outside the gene matches: 8. Germline CDR1 and CDR2: SGHNT and YYREEE (reference sequence).

The V gene is TRBV2, the J gene TRBJ2-7; a possible D gene is TRBD2 (6 bases). Trimming removed 7 bases at V and 2 bases at J, with 15 bases between. CDR1 and CDR2 (germline): SNHLY, FYNNEI. The CDR3 sequence is 14 residues long. CDR3 region: CASKPGLPAYEQYF. The CDR3 DNA is TGTGCCAGCAAACCGGGACTCCCAGCCTACGAGCAGTACTTC.

This chain links TRBV6-1 with TRBJ2-3; 9 bases fit TRBD1. The V segment lost 2 bases and the J segment 4 bases; nucleotides outside the gene matches: 1. The CDR3 has 14 residues. Germline V gene lookup returns CDR1 MNHNS and CDR2 SASEGT. The CDR3 here is CASSETGGADTQYF. The DNA of the CDR3 is TGTGCCAGCAGTGAAACAGGGGGCGCAGATACGCAGTATTTT.

The genes are TRBV9 and TRBJ2-3; unclear D gene. Germline V gene sequence: CDR1 SGDLS, CDR2 YYNGEE. The CDR3 contains 13 residues. Trimming pared 0 bases from V and 5 bases from J, leaving 7 bases between. The CDR3 DNA reads TGTGCCAGCAGCGTAGGGGTAGGAGATACGCAGTATTTT. Translation: CASSVGVGDTQYF.

The chain carries TRBV21-1 and TRBJ2-2. TRBV21-1 is annotated as a pseudogene. The CDR3 length is 13 residues. As DNA, the CDR3 is TGTGCCAGCAGCAAAGGTTACACCGGGGAGCTGTTTTTT. Amino acid sequence: CASSKGYTGELFF.

This clone has more than one count but fewer than ten. The V and J genes are TRBV5-1 and TRBJ1-2; TRBD1 aligns across 7 bases. The CDR3 length is 13 residues. Germline V lookup: CDR1 SGHRS, CDR2 YFSETQ. J was trimmed by 8 bases and V by 0 bases; bases with no gene match: 4. The CDR3 DNA sequence: TGCGCCAGCAGCTTGGGAGGGACAGAAGGCTACACCTTC. Its protein product is CASSLGGTEGYTF.

V gene TRBV4-2 combines with J gene TRBJ1-1; maybe TRBD1 (5 bases). V was shortened by 0 bases and J by 6 bases, with 17 bases between the two germline ends. This CDR3 is 16 amino acids long. Germline CDR1 and CDR2: LGHNA and YNFKEQ. CDR3 nucleotides: TGTGCCAGCAGCCAAGATTGGGGGGGTAGTAGCGCTGAAGCTTTCTTT. As protein: CASSQDWGGSSAEAFF.

The rearrangement joins TRBV19 to TRBJ1-5; the match to TRBD1 covers 7 bases. This CDR3 is 14 amino acids long. V lost 6 bases to trimming and J lost 4 bases; unmatched junction nucleotides: 6. Germline V gives CDR1 LNHDA, CDR2 SQIVND (reference sequence). CDR3 loop: CASSTAGQNQPQHF. The DNA for the CDR3 is TGTGCCAGTAGCACGGCGGGACAGAATCAGCCCCAGCATTTT.

This clone has only a few counts. This chain connects TRBV28 to TRBJ2-7, with D perhaps TRBD2 (6 bases). This CDR3 has 15 amino acids. Germline V gene sequence: CDR1 MDHEN, CDR2 SYDVKM. V was clipped by 7 bases and J by 6 bases, with 22 bases between them. CDR3 coding DNA: TGTGCCAGCATGAAAGGAGGGAGTTGGTCCCCCGAGCAGTACTTC. Translated: CASMKGGSWSPEQYF.

The rearrangement joins TRBV30 to TRBJ2-5; D remains ambiguous. Germline V lookup: CDR1 GTSNPN, CDR2 SVGIG (reference sequence). Trimming took off 4 bases at V and 1 base at J, with 13 bases between the two ends. This CDR3 is 14 amino acids long. The DNA for the CDR3 is TGTGCCTGGAACCCGGGCGGACCCCAAGAGACCCAGTACTTC. Protein: CAWNPGGPQETQYF.

The CDR3 region has the DNA TGTGCCAGTAGTCAGGGGATAACGTTGGGTGAGCAGTTCTTC. It translates to CASSQGITLGEQFF. The chain recombines TRBV19 with TRBJ2-1; a possible D gene is TRBD1 (6 bases). Trimming removed 5 bases from V and 9 bases from J, with 17 bases in between. CDR3 size: 14 residues. Germline CDR1 and CDR2: LNHDA and SQIVND (reference sequence).